This T cell receptor (beta chain) appears in the sequencing data of a study of tumor-infiltrating lymphocytes in primary liver carcinoma. Overall study findings and caveats: Significantly greater top-250-clone fractions characterized tumors relative to blood (p = 0.039).

The tissue used was unsorted bulk material of about 19-33 mg. RNA and DNA were co-extracted from it with the AllPrep DNA/RNA mini kit. This CDR3 has 15 amino acids. Germline CDR1 reads MNHEY; CDR2 reads SVGEGT. About this clonotype: The antigen remains unidentified. The junction departs from the called germline gene at one end, perhaps through a read error.

Starting from roughly 0.5 ug of total RNA, TCR beta cDNA was produced with a primer in the constant region. Sequencing libraries for TCR beta derived from three nested multiplex PCR rounds that used slightly modified ARM-PCR. The first two PCR rounds used TRBV1-TRBV30 forward primers with a C-beta reverse primer, roughly 11 cycles each. TCRdb analysed the multiplex PCR reads with MiXCR anew, one entry per CDR3 protein. The sample consists of fewer than 80,000 distinct CDR3 sequences, roughly 72% of them appearing once. This sequence was found in a middle-aged man with primary liver carcinoma and hepatitis B virus infection. Material for sequencing was tumor-adjacent normal liver tissue. The chain is built from TRBV6-2 or TRBV6-3 and TRBJ2-5, with D tentatively TRBD2 (5 bases). Here the CDR3 DNA reads TGTGCCATCAGTTACTCGAGGGTATCCGGGGAGACCCAGTACTTC. Translation gives CAISYSRVSGETQYF.